This TCR beta chain originates from a study of blood T cells in healthy people across ages. CDR3 length: 18 amino acids. A second PCR, run for about 7 to 11 cycles, used a sample-barcoded 5' primer plus a J-beta primer mix. MiXCR was run by TCRdb on the 5' RACE reads, yielding one entry per CDR3 protein. The sample holds about 1,500,000 distinct CDR3 sequences, around 39% seen once. A word on this clonotype: The target antigen is unknown.

Study-level findings and limits: Changes in expanded clonotypes were possibly confounded, as the CMV status of donors was unknown.

Sequencing used blood. The chain uses TRBV21-1 and TRBJ2-1; the table gives TRBD2 as D, unverified against the DNA. TRBV21-1 is a listed pseudogene. The receptor comes from a woman between 18 and 29 years old in good health. The CDR3 protein is CASSKDLELAGGYNEQFF. CDR3 DNA: TGTGCCAGCAGCAAAGATCTCGAACTAGCGGGAGGATACAATGAGCAGTTCTTC.